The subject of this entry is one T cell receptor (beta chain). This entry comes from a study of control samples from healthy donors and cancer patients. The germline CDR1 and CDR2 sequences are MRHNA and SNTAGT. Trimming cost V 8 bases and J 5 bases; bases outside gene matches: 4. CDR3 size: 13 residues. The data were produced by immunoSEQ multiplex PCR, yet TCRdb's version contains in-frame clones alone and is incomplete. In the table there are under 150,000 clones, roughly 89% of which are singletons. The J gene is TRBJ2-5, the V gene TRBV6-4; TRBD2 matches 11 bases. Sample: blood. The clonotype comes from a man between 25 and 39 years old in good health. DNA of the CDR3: TGTGCCAGCCATCTAGCGGGAGGCGAGACCCAGTACTTC. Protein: CASHLAGGETQYF.